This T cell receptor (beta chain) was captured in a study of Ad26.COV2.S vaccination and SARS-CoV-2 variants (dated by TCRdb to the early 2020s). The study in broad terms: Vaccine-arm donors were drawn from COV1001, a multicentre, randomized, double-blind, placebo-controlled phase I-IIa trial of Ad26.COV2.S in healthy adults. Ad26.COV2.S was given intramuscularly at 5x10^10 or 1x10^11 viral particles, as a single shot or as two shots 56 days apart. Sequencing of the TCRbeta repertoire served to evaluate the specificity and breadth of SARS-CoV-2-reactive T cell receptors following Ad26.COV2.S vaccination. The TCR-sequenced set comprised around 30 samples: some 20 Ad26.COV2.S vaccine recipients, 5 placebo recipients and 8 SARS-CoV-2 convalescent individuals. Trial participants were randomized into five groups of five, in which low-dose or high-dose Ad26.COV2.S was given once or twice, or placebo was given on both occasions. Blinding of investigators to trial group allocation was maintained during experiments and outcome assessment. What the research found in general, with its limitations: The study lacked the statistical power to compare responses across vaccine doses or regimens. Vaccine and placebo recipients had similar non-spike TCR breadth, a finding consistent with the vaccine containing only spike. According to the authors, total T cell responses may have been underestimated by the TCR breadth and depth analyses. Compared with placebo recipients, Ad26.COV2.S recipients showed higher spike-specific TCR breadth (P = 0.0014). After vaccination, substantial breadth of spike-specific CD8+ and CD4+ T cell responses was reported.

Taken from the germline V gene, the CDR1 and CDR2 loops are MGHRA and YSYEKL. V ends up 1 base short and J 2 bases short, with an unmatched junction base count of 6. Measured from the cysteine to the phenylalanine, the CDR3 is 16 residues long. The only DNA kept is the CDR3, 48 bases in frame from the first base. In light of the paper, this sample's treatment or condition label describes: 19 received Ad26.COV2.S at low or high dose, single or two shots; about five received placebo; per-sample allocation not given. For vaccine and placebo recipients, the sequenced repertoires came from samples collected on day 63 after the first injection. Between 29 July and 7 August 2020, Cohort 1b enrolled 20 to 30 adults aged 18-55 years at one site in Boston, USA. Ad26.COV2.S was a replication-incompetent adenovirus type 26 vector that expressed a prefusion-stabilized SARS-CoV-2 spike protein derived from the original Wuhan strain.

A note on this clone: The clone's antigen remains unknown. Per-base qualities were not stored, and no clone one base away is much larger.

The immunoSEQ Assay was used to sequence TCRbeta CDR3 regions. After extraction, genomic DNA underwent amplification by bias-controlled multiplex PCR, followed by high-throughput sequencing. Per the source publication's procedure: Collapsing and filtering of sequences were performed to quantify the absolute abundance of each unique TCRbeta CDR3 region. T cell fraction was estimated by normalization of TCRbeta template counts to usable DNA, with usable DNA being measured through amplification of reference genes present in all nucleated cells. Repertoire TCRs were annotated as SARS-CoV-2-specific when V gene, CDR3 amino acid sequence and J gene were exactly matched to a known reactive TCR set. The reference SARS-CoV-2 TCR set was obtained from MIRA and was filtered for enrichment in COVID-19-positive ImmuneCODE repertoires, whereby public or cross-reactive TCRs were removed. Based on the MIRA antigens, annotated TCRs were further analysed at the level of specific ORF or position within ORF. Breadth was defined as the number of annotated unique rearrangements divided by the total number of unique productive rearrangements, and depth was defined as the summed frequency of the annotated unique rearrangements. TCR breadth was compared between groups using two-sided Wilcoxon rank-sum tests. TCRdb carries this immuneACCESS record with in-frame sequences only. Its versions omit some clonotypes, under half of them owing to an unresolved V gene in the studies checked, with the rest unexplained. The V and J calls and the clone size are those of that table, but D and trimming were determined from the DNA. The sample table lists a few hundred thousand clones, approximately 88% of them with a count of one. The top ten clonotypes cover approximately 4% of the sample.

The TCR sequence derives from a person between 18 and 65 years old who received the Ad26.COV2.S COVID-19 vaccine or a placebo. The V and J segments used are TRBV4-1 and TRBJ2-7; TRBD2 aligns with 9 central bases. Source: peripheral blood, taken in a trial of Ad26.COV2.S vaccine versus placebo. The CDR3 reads CASSQVGQRGAYEQYF. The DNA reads TGCGCCAGCAGCCAAGTTGGGCAGCGGGGGGCCTACGAGCAGTACTTC.